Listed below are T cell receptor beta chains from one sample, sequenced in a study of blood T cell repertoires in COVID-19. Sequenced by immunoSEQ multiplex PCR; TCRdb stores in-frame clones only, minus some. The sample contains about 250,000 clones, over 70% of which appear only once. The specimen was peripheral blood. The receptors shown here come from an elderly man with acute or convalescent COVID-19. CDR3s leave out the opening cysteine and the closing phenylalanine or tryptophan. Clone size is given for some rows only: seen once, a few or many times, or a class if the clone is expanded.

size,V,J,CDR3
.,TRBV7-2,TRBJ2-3,ASSFRPLTSGITDTQY
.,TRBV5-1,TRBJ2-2,ASQDRGDTGELF
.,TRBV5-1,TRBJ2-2,ASSFSGTSGTGELF
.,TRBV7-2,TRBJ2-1,ASSAYNEQF
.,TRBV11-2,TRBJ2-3,ASSLERAGRDTQY
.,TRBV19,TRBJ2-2,ASSGGQGANTGELF
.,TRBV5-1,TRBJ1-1,ASSPRFQGARRISEAF
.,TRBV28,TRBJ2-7,ASSSTGYSYEQY
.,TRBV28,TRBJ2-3,ASSLSPPGLAGGRHTQY
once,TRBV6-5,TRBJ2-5,ASRQQGGETQY
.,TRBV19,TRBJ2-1,ASSSGMTNYNEQF
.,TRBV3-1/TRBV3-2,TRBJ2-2,ASSQVTGMNTGELF
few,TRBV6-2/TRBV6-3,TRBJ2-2,ASSPGTGDTGELF
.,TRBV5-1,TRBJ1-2,ASSDSVYGYT
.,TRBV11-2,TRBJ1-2,ASSLGKEGDGYT
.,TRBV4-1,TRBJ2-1,ASSQVGASRNNEQF
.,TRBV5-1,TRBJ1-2,ASSLAEVPGGYT